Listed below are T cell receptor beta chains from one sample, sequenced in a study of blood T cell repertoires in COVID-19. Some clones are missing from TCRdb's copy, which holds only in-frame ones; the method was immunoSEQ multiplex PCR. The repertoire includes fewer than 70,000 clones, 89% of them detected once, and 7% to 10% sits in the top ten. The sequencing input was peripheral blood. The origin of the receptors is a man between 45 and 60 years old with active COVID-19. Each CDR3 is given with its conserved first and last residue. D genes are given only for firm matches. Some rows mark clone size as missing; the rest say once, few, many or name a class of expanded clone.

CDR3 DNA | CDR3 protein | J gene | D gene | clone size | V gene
TGTGCCAGCAGCCAAGGGACTAGCGGGGACACAGATACGCAGTATTTT | CASSQGTSGDTDTQYF | TRBJ2-3 | TRBD2 | NA | TRBV6-4
TGTGCCAGCAGCTTAGTCCCCAGGGGTGGGCCCCGCTCCCTCTATGGCTACACCTTC | CASSLVPRGGPRSLYGYTF | TRBJ1-2 | NA | NA | TRBV11-2
TGTGCCAGCAGCTTAGGGTTGGGCGGGGCAGGCTACACCTTC | CASSLGLGGAGYTF | TRBJ1-2 | NA | NA | TRBV11-2
TGTGCCAGCAGTTCCGGACTAGCGGGGGCCACAGATACGCAGTATTTT | CASSSGLAGATDTQYF | TRBJ2-3 | TRBD2 | once | TRBV7-9
TGTGCCAGTTCCATGGGCGCAAGCTCCTATAATTCACCCCTCCACTTT | CASSMGASSYNSPLHF | TRBJ1-6 | NA | few | TRBV19
TGTGCCAGCAGCCGCCAACTAGCGGGGGGATACAATGAGCAGTTCTTC | CASSRQLAGGYNEQFF | TRBJ2-1 | TRBD2 | NA | TRBV6-2/TRBV6-3
TGCGCCAGCAGCTTTGCCGAACAGGGTAGGCAGTTCTTC | CASSFAEQGRQFF | TRBJ2-1 | NA | NA | TRBV5-1
TGCGCCAGCAGCGAACAGGGCCCACATAGCAATCAGCCCCAGCATTTT | CASSEQGPHSNQPQHF | TRBJ1-5 | NA | NA | TRBV5-1
TGTGCCAGCAGTCCCAACGGGTTCGTCGGCTACACCTTC | CASSPNGFVGYTF | TRBJ1-2 | NA | NA | TRBV27
TGCGCCAGCAGCTTGCTCTCCTATAATTCACCCCTCCACTTT | CASSLLSYNSPLHF | TRBJ1-6 | NA | NA | TRBV5-1
TGTGCCAGCAGCTTTACCGGGACTAGCGTAGGAGAGACCCAGTACTTC | CASSFTGTSVGETQYF | TRBJ2-5 | TRBD2 | NA | TRBV7-2
TGTGCCAGCATGGGCGGAGGCGTAAGCGGGGGTTCCAGCTCCTACGAGCAGTACTTC | CASMGGGVSGGSSSYEQYF | TRBJ2-7 | TRBD2 | NA | TRBV28
TGCGCCAGCAGCTTTTCAGGGGCCGACACTGAAGCTTTCTTT | CASSFSGADTEAFF | TRBJ1-1 | NA | once | TRBV5-1
TGTGCCAGCAGTTTAACGGGCTATGGCTACACCTTC | CASSLTGYGYTF | TRBJ1-2 | NA | NA | TRBV12-3/TRBV12-4
TGTGCCAGCTCACCTCTAGCGGGGGGAACCTCTGGGGCCAACGTCCTGACTTTC | CASSPLAGGTSGANVLTF | TRBJ2-6 | TRBD2 | NA | TRBV18
TGCGCCAGCAGCCAAGTTCTAGCGGACCGATACAATGAGCAGTTCTTC | CASSQVLADRYNEQFF | TRBJ2-1 | TRBD2 | NA | TRBV4-1
TGTGCCAGTAGTATGGGTAGGGGTAGCAATCAGCCCCAGCATTTT | CASSMGRGSNQPQHF | TRBJ1-5 | NA | NA | TRBV19
TGTGCCAGCAACCTTCAACGGGGGGAGTCCTACGAGCAGTACTTC | CASNLQRGESYEQYF | TRBJ2-7 | TRBD2 | NA | TRBV7-2
TGTGCCAGCAGCTTAGTACGGCAGGGGCTTCGGGAGACCCAGTACTTC | CASSLVRQGLRETQYF | TRBJ2-5 | NA | NA | TRBV7-8
TGTGCCAGCAGCTTACCGGGACAGCGGAACACTGAAGCTTTCTTT | CASSLPGQRNTEAFF | TRBJ1-1 | TRBD1 | NA | TRBV11-2
TGTGCCAGCAGCGCAAGATTGGGACAGGTCTATGGCTACACCTTC | CASSARLGQVYGYTF | TRBJ1-2 | TRBD1 | NA | TRBV3-1/TRBV3-2
TGCGCCAGCAGCTTGGGATGGCGGGGCGGCGACCAGCAGTACTTC | CASSLGWRGGDQQYF | TRBJ2-7 | NA | NA | TRBV5-1
TGCGCCAGCAGTGACTTGACTAGCGCTACCTACGAGCAGTACTTC | CASSDLTSATYEQYF | TRBJ2-7 | TRBD2 | few | TRBV10-2
TGCGCCAGCAGCTGGGACAGGGGAGAGGAAAAACTGTTTTTT | CASSWDRGEEKLFF | TRBJ1-4 | TRBD1 | NA | TRBV5-1
TGTGCCAGCAGTTACGCGGAGGGCAGGAACCTCTTCAACTATGGCTACACCTTC | CASSYAEGRNLFNYGYTF | TRBJ1-2 | NA | NA | TRBV6-2/TRBV6-3
TGTGCCAGCGATCCGGGACTAGGATATAAGAGTGAGCAGTTCTTC | CASDPGLGYKSEQFF | TRBJ2-1 | TRBD2 | NA | TRBV25-1
TGTGCCAGCAGTGAATCCCGGACTGTAAATGAGCAGTTCTTC | CASSESRTVNEQFF | TRBJ2-1 | NA | few | TRBV6-1
TGTGCCAGCAGCACGGGACTAGCGGGGGGCCAATCCTACGAGCAGTACTTC | CASSTGLAGGQSYEQYF | TRBJ2-7 | TRBD2 | NA | TRBV5-4
TGTGCCAGCAAGGAGCGGGACTCCTTTAATTATGGCTACACCTTC | CASKERDSFNYGYTF | TRBJ1-2 | NA | NA | TRBV2
TGTGCCAGCAGTTTGGGTCTAGCGGGGGGGCAGGAGACCCAGTACTTC | CASSLGLAGGQETQYF | TRBJ2-5 | TRBD2 | NA | TRBV27
TGTGCCAGCAGTTGGACAGGGGGCTCGATTGGGGAGCAGTTCTTC | CASSWTGGSIGEQFF | TRBJ2-1 | TRBD1 | NA | TRBV5-4
TGTGCCATCACCTCGTTTGAAGGCAGGGGAAGGACCGGGGAGCTGTTTTTT | CAITSFEGRGRTGELFF | TRBJ2-2 | NA | NA | TRBV10-3
TGTGCCAGTAAAACCTCGACTAGCACAGATACGCAGTATTTT | CASKTSTSTDTQYF | TRBJ2-3 | NA | NA | TRBV19
TGCGCCAGCAGCTTTACAGGGGCGGACACCGGGGAGCTGTTTTTT | CASSFTGADTGELFF | TRBJ2-2 | TRBD1 | NA | TRBV5-1
TGTGCCAGCAGCTTTCCGGGACTAGCGGATCACGGGGAGCTGTTTTTT | CASSFPGLADHGELFF | TRBJ2-2 | TRBD2 | NA | TRBV5-4
TGCGCCAGCAGTCAACGAGACGGGGGGGATACGCAGTATTTT | CASSQRDGGDTQYF | TRBJ2-3 | TRBD2 | NA | TRBV4-3
TGTGCCTGGAGTGTTAAGGGGGCGAAGACCCAGTACTTC | CAWSVKGAKTQYF | TRBJ2-5 | TRBD1 | NA | TRBV30
TGTGCCAGCAGTCCGAGACTAGCGGGGGCCTACGAGGCCGGGTATTTT | CASSPRLAGAYEAGYF | TRBJ2-3 | TRBD2 | NA | TRBV27
TGTGCCAGTAGTATCAACAGGGGATCAGAGACCCAGTACTTC | CASSINRGSETQYF | TRBJ2-5 | TRBD1 | NA | TRBV19
TGTGCCAGTAGTATTCGACAGTCAGCTAACTATGGCTACACCTTC | CASSIRQSANYGYTF | TRBJ1-2 | NA | NA | TRBV19
TGCAGCACCGGGACAGGTTCCTACGAGCAGTACTTC | CSTGTGSYEQYF | TRBJ2-7 | TRBD1 | NA | TRBV29-1
TGTGCCAGTAGTACGCTGACAGGGTCACTTAAAGAGACCCAGTACTTC | CASSTLTGSLKETQYF | TRBJ2-5 | TRBD1 | NA | TRBV19
TGTGCCAGCAGCTTAGGACCCTACAGGGGCCCAGATACGCAGTATTTT | CASSLGPYRGPDTQYF | TRBJ2-3 | TRBD1 | NA | TRBV11-3
TGCGCCAGCAGCTTAGCGACGGGGGGCACAGATACGCAGTATTTT | CASSLATGGTDTQYF | TRBJ2-3 | NA | NA | TRBV5-1
TGTGCCAGCAGCCAAGTCGGAGCCGATGAGCAGTTCTTC | CASSQVGADEQFF | TRBJ2-1 | NA | NA | TRBV3-1/TRBV3-2
TGTGCCAGCAGCTCGGGTCCCCACCACGAGCAGTACTTC | CASSSGPHHEQYF | TRBJ2-7 | NA | once | TRBV11-3
TGTGCCAGCAGTTACCCCAGGGGTGGGGACACCCACTACGAGCAGTACTTC | CASSYPRGGDTHYEQYF | TRBJ2-7 | NA | NA | TRBV6-2/TRBV6-3
TGTGCCAGCAGCTCCGGGGGGGCGATAGCCAAAAACATTCAGTACTTC | CASSSGGAIAKNIQYF | TRBJ2-4 | TRBD2 | once | TRBV11-2
TGTGCCAGCAGCTTAGGAGGGAGCCCAGGGACCCAGTACTTC | CASSLGGSPGTQYF | TRBJ2-5 | NA | NA | TRBV7-2
TGTGCCAGCAGCCCTCAAAGGCAGGGAGGGTTTGGTGGCTACACCTTC | CASSPQRQGGFGGYTF | TRBJ1-2 | NA | NA | TRBV3-1/TRBV3-2
TGTGCCAGCTGGAGACAGGGGAAAGAAAAACTGTTTTTT | CASWRQGKEKLFF | TRBJ1-4 | TRBD1 | NA | TRBV25-1
TGTGCCAGCAGCCCCTGGGGCAGGGCTAGCACTGAAGCTTTCTTT | CASSPWGRASTEAFF | TRBJ1-1 | NA | NA | TRBV5-4
TGTGCCAGTAGTATCGGGGTTAGCTCCTACGAGCAGTACTTC | CASSIGVSSYEQYF | TRBJ2-7 | NA | NA | TRBV19
TGTGCCAGCAGCATAGATTGGGGAGGGTCGAGGCCCCAGCATTTT | CASSIDWGGSRPQHF | TRBJ1-5 | NA | NA | TRBV7-2
TGCGCCAGCAGCCTAGCGGGGGCCTACGAGCAGTACTTC | CASSLAGAYEQYF | TRBJ2-7 | TRBD2 | once | TRBV4-1